This T cell receptor (beta chain) was sequenced for a study of blood T cell repertoires in COVID-19. Overall study: The cDNA or gDNA used as material had been derived from T cells, B-cell-depleted T cells, or PBMCs.

CDR3 length equals 15 residues. Trimming at V came to 6 bases and at J to 5 bases, leaving 8 bases not matched to a gene. Germline values: CDR1 MNHEY, CDR2 SVGAGI. In the authors' methods: Nucleated cell counts were estimated from reference gene primer amplification. Produced via immunoSEQ multiplex PCR; TCRdb's table is partial and in-frame only. V and J calls and clone size come straight from that table; D and trimming were deduced from the DNA. The data contain 200,000 to 250,000 clones, 82% of them seen just once; the ten biggest clones take up about 3.8%. The material sequenced was peripheral blood. The sequence came from a woman at least 80 years old with acute or convalescent COVID-19. V gene TRBV6-5 combines with J gene TRBJ1-1, with TRBD1 matching 11 bases. The chain's CDR3 is CASRRGTGGRTEAFF. CDR3 nucleotide sequence: TGTGCCAGCAGACGAGGGACAGGGGGTAGAACTGAAGCTTTCTTT.